This T cell receptor beta chain derives from a study of memory CD4+ T cells and cytomegalovirus serostatus. Regarding the study as a whole: A US-trained random forest predicted CMV serostatus with median AUC about 0.92. Each of 67 CMV-associated TCRbeta sequences occurred in one to five individuals.

On this clone: Its matching antigen is unknown.

V lost 5 bases and J 3 bases, leaving 13 bases between the germline ends. The CDR3 runs 14 residues. Germline V gene data show CDR1 as SGHAT and CDR2 as FQDESV (reference sequence). The table came from immunoSEQ multiplex PCR; TCRdb's copy has only in-frame clones and leaves some out. The sample lists tens of thousands of clones, roughly 76% occurring once. The sort gate was single viable CD3+CD4+CD8-CD45RO+ cells for memory CD4+ T cells. CMV serostatus came from serum IgG against pp150, pp28, p38, p52. Positive selection with CD4 microbeads enriched total CD4+ T cells. The source is an adult in good health and CMV-seropositive. J is TRBJ1-1 and V is TRBV11-1; D call uncertain. The sequenced material came from memory CD4+ T cells from blood. The CDR3 reads CASSQSQAYTEAFF. The DNA of the CDR3 is TGTGCCAGCAGCCAGTCCCAGGCCTACACTGAAGCTTTCTTT.